This record concerns one T cell receptor beta chain sequence. This sample is part of a study of CD8 T cells in Susac syndrome. V lost 8 bases to trimming and J lost 0 bases; unmatched junction nucleotides: 11. CDR1 is SNHLY and CDR2 is FYNNEI in the germline V gene. The CDR3 is 16 amino acids. Random hexamers were used to reverse transcribe about 0.5 to 1 ug of RNA. immunoSEQ multiplex PCR amplified TCR beta CDR3 across 54 Vbeta, 13 Jbeta. TCRdb re-analysed the immunoSEQ multiplex PCR reads in MiXCR, keeping a single row per CDR3 protein. The table shows around 71,000 distinct CDR3 sequences, with 96% occurring only once.

The clonotype comes from a human donor with multiple sclerosis. Material for sequencing was CD4+ T cells from PBMCs. V is TRBV2 and J is TRBJ2-7; 9 nucleotides align to TRBD1. In DNA form, the CDR3 reads TGTGCCAGCCATCCTCCGGGGACAGGGAGCTCCTACGAGCAGTACTTC. Protein sequence: CASHPPGTGSSYEQYF.